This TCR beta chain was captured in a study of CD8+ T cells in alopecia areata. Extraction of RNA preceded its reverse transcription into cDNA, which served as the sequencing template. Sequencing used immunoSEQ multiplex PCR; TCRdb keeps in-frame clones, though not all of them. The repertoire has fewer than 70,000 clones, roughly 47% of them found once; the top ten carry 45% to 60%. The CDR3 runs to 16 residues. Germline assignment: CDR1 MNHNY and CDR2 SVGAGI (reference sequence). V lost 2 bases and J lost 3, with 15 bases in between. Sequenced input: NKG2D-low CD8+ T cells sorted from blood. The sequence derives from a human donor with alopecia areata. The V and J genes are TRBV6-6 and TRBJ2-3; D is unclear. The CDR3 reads CASSYPAFSSTDTQYF. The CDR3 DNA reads TGTGCCAGCAGTTACCCTGCGTTTTCGTCTACAGATACGCAGTATTTT.